The entry below gives a single TCR beta chain sequence along with its context. Antigen: not known. These data belong to a study of T cells in Graves' hyperthyroidism and ophthalmopathy. Findings of the study overall: Ophthalmopathy got predicted by the model a median about 6.5 months before its onset.

The CDR3 sequence is 14 residues long. V lost 10 bases, J lost 6 bases, and 20 bases lay in between. Germline V CDR1 and CDR2: KGHDR, SFDVKD. TCR beta CDR3 regions were amplified from RNA. TCR CDR3 regions were first amplified by RT-PCR with HTBI primers. Via MiXCR, TCRdb re-called the multiplex PCR reads, giving one row per CDR3 protein. Of a few hundred thousand distinct CDR3 sequences in the sample, approximately 15% were seen once. This TCR derives from a woman aged 18 to 35 with Graves' hyperthyroidism. The chain carries TRBV24-1 and TRBJ1-2; D possibly corresponds to TRBD1 (5 bases). The material sequenced was blood. The CDR3, as DNA: TGTGCCACGGCGAGGGCGGGAGGGGTTGATGGCTACACCTTC. This gives the protein CATARAGGVDGYTF.